This TCR beta chain was sequenced during a study of T cell responses to AZD1222 COVID-19 vaccine. At the level of the study: Second-dose timings of about 4 or about 12 weeks were pooled.

Whole-study findings and limits: Females outnumbered males among donors, who were mostly white British; clonal diversity was possibly underestimated. Researchers took repertoire samples only after the peak T cell response had come. Recipients of AZD1222 seropositive at baseline numbered only 5 to 7.

The protocol was immunoSEQ multiplex PCR, while the TCRdb copy is restricted to in-frame clones and leaves out a portion. This sample has roughly 120,000 clones; 75% to 90% occur once, and the top ten carry roughly 5%. J lost 3 bases, V lost 4 bases, and 11 bases had no gene match. The germline V gene encodes CDR1 SGHKS and CDR2 YYEKEE (reference sequence). The CDR3 extends over 18 amino acids. A word on this clone: The antigen remains unidentified.

The TCR sequence derives from an adult in good health. This sample comprised peripheral blood, obtained on day 0 of AZD1222 vaccination. V gene TRBV5-5 combines with J gene TRBJ2-1; 12 bases align to TRBD1. The CDR3 DNA reads as TGTGCCAGCAGCAAGGGACAGGGGGCCGATTCCCTCTACAATGAGCAGTTCTTC. This codes for CASSKGQGADSLYNEQFF.